This entry lists 31 T cell receptor beta chains sequenced from one sample in a study of cytomegalovirus exposure and HLA in healthy donors. The PCR had 60 Vbeta and 13 Jbeta primers. Generated by immunoSEQ multiplex PCR, the TCRdb table keeps only in-frame clones and is missing some. Among more than 90,000 clones listed, about four fifths were seen once. The source material was PBMCs. The receptors shown here come from a man aged 25-45 years in good health and CMV-seropositive.

This rearrangement joins TRBV13 to TRBJ2-1; TRBD2 aligns across 8 bases. The CDR3 extends over 18 amino acids. V was pared by 2 bases and J by 9 bases, with 18 bases of the junction left unmatched. From germline, CDR1 is PRHDT and CDR2 FYEKMQ (reference sequence). This CDR3 reads CASSLSPSGSGGLGEQFF. CDR3 sequence (DNA): TGTGCCAGCAGCTTATCCCCCAGCGGGAGTGGGGGCCTCGGTGAGCAGTTCTTC. The variable domain in full, with the rest retrieved from reference TRBV13 and TRBJ2-1, is AAGVIQSPRHLIKEKRETATLKCYPIPRHDTVYWYQQGPGQDPQFLISFYEKMQSDKGSIPDRFSAQQFSDYHSELNMSSLELGDSALYFCASSLSPSGSGGLGEQFFGPGTRLTVL.

The V and J genes are TRBV5-6 and TRBJ2-7; D gene ambiguous. The CDR3 loop spans 14 amino acids. Germline CDR1 is SGHDT and CDR2 is YYEEEE. Between the trimmed V and J ends, which lost 0 bases and 2 bases, there was a span of 9 bases. The DNA of the CDR3 is TGTGCCAGCAGCTTGGTTACTAACCCCTACGAGCAGTACGTC. This gives the protein CASSLVTNPYEQYV.

A few counts support this clone. The rearrangement joins TRBV5-1 to TRBJ2-5; D not resolved. CDR3 length equals 15 residues. The V end was cut by 2 bases, the J end by 5 bases, with 16 bases between. Germline V gene data show CDR1 as SGHRS and CDR2 as YFSETQ. The CDR3 protein is CASSLYNPNVETQYF. In DNA form, the CDR3 reads TGCGCCAGCAGCTTATATAACCCTAATGTGGAGACCCAGTACTTC.

This clone was observed once. The chain is built from TRBV27 and TRBJ1-3; D remains ambiguous. Germline assignment: CDR1 MNHEY and CDR2 SMNVEV (reference sequence). V lost 3 bases and J lost 0, with 9 bases in between. The CDR3 consists of 15 residues. This CDR3 is CASSFSGISGNTIYF. CDR3 DNA sequence: TGTGCCAGCAGTTTTTCGGGAATCTCTGGAAACACCATATATTTT.

V is TRBV30 and J is TRBJ1-5, with a tentative D call TRBD1 (5 bases). The ends were cut back, 0 bases at V and 3 bases at J, with 9 bases in the middle. CDR1 and CDR2 from the germline V gene are GTSNPN and SVGIG (reference sequence). The CDR3 has 14 residues. CDR3 DNA: TGTGCCTGGAGTGTGGGGCAGCTCAATCAGCCCCAGCATTTT. Its protein product is CAWSVGQLNQPQHF.

This chain uses TRBV11-1 with TRBJ2-3; D remains ambiguous. This CDR3 is 16 amino acids long. V lost 4 bases and J 2 bases, leaving 16 bases between the germline ends. Germline V gene sequence: CDR1 SGHAT, CDR2 FQDESV (reference sequence). The CDR3 bases are TGTGCCAGCAGCTCCGATCGTGGGCAGCTCACAGATACGCAGTATTTT. It translates to CASSSDRGQLTDTQYF.

CDR3 in DNA: TGTGCCAGCAGTGAATATTATGGACGGGAAAATTCACCCCTCCACTTT. This gives the protein CASSEYYGRENSPLHF. The chain has TRBV6-1 and TRBJ1-6; D is unclear. Germline-derived CDR1 and CDR2 are MNHNS and SASEGT. V was pared by 2 bases and J by 7 bases, with 15 bases between. The CDR3 extends over 16 amino acids.

The rearrangement uses TRBV11-2 and TRBJ1-2, with TRBD1 matching 9 bases. Germline V lookup: CDR1 SGHAT, CDR2 FQNNGV. This CDR3 comprises 16 residues. The J segment lost 4 bases and the V segment lost 3 bases, leaving 9 bases of the junction unmatched. CDR3 in amino acids: CASSFPGTGSFYGYTF. CDR3 nucleotides: TGTGCCAGCAGCTTCCCTGGGACAGGGTCTTTCTATGGCTACACCTTC.

This clone has a handful of counts. V and J are TRBV2 and TRBJ2-4; 7 bases align to TRBD1. The junction had 3 bases not matched to a gene; V was cut back by 6 bases and J by 7 bases. Per the germline V gene, CDR1 is SNHLY and CDR2 is FYNNEI. The CDR3 covers 12 residues. In DNA form, the CDR3 reads TGTGCCAGCAGGACAGGGTACAACATTCAGTACTTC. This codes for CASRTGYNIQYF.

The V gene is TRBV4-1, the J gene TRBJ1-2, with D uncertain. The CDR3 covers 14 residues. The V gene lost 1 base and the J gene lost 6 bases, with 12 bases spanning the gap. Germline CDR1 is MGHRA and CDR2 is YSYEKL. The CDR3 region is CASSQGTRRDGYTF. The DNA for the CDR3 is TGCGCCAGCAGCCAAGGGACCCGGCGGGATGGCTACACCTTC.

The chain links TRBV5-1 to TRBJ2-7; 8 bases match TRBD1. V lost 2 bases to trimming and J lost 6 bases; unmatched junction nucleotides: 4. CDR1 is SGHRS, CDR2 YFSETQ, per germline. The CDR3 has 13 amino acids. In DNA, the CDR3 is TGCGCCAGCAGCTTCGACAGGGGTGGCGAGCAGTACGTC. It encodes CASSFDRGGEQYV.

The rearrangement links TRBV9 to TRBJ2-1; D unclear. Per germline, CDR1 SGDLS and CDR2 YYNGEE. The CDR3 sequence is 15 residues long. Trimming pared 4 bases from V and 0 bases from J, leaving 11 bases between. For the CDR3, the DNA is TGTGCCAGCAGCCTAAGTCGTAGCTCCTACAATGAGCAGTTCTTC. Protein sequence: CASSLSRSSYNEQFF.

The V and J genes are TRBV5-1 and TRBJ1-2, with 7 bases matching TRBD1. Trimming at V came to 4 bases and at J to 1 base, leaving 4 bases not matched to a gene. Germline assignment: CDR1 SGHRS and CDR2 YFSETQ. The CDR3 loop spans 14 amino acids. The CDR3 sequence is CASSLTGLNYGYTF. In DNA form, the CDR3 reads TGCGCCAGCAGCCTGACAGGGCTTAACTATGGCTACACCTTC.

This chain links TRBV11-2 with TRBJ2-1; D remains ambiguous. Germline CDR1 reads SGHAT; CDR2 reads FQNNGV. The V and J ends lost 2 bases and 4 bases respectively, with 9 bases between them. The length of the CDR3 is 14 residues. The CDR3 coding sequence is TGTGCCAGCAGCTTACCTCTTCGTTACAATGAGCAGTTCTTC. Its translation is CASSLPLRYNEQFF.

This clone turned up a few times. V and J are TRBV5-6 and TRBJ2-1, with 12 bases that match TRBD2. CDR1 and CDR2 from the germline V gene are SGHDT and YYEEEE. The CDR3 sequence is 18 residues long. Trimming at V came to 4 bases and at J to 6 bases, leaving 14 bases not matched to a gene. CDR3 protein: CASSPGLAGFLRFNEQFF. The CDR3 DNA reads as TGTGCCAGCAGCCCCGGACTAGCGGGATTTCTCCGATTCAATGAGCAGTTCTTC.

This clone has a single count. This chain uses TRBV6-5 with TRBJ1-2; D ambiguous. The CDR3 has 14 residues. V was trimmed by 6 bases and J by 1 base, leaving 12 bases between them. CDR1 and CDR2 (germline): MNHEY, SVGAGI. CDR3 sequence (DNA): TGTGCCAGCAGCTCCGTTCGGGGTAACTATGGCTACACCTTC. It yields the protein CASSSVRGNYGYTF.

This clone was recorded only once. The genes are TRBV19 and TRBJ2-2, with a tentative D call TRBD2 (5 bases). With 1 base removed from V and 5 bases from J, the gap between germline ends came to 8 bases. This CDR3 region has 14 residues. Germline values: CDR1 LNHDA, CDR2 SQIVND (reference sequence). The CDR3 is CASSIVRRTGELFF. Here the CDR3 DNA reads TGTGCCAGTAGTATAGTTCGGAGGACCGGGGAGCTGTTTTTT. The full variable domain, completed using reference TRBV19 and TRBJ2-2, is DGGITQSPKYLFRKEGQNVTLSCEQNLNHDAMYWYRQDPGQGLRLIYYSQIVNDFQKGDIAEGYSVSREKKESFPLTVTSAQKNPTAFYLCASSIVRRTGELFFGEGSRLTVL.

V and J are TRBV27 and TRBJ2-7; D remains unclear. The ends were cut back, 0 bases at V and 2 bases at J, with 8 bases in the middle. The CDR3 extends over 14 amino acids. CDR1 MNHEY and CDR2 SMNVEV come from the germline V gene (reference sequence). DNA of the CDR3: TGTGCCAGCAGTTTATCCCCTGAGACCTACGAGCAGTACTTC. It is translated as CASSLSPETYEQYF.

The chain is built from TRBV10-3 and TRBJ2-3; 10 bases line up with TRBD2. The germline CDR1 and CDR2 sequences are ENHRY and SYGVKD. The V and J ends lost 4 bases and 5 bases, in that order; junction bases with no gene match: 0. The CDR3 runs 13 residues. The CDR3 loop is CAISGLAGDTQYF. CDR3 bases: TGTGCCATCAGTGGACTAGCGGGAGATACGCAGTATTTT.

The CDR3 loop is CASSLGAWSAGGSYNEQFF. The DNA for the CDR3 is TGTGCCAGCAGCTTAGGGGCTTGGTCAGCGGGAGGGAGCTACAATGAGCAGTTCTTC. The rearrangement joins TRBV7-6 to TRBJ2-1; 10 nucleotides line up with TRBD2. V gave up 1 base and J gave up 3 bases; unmatched junction bases: 12. This CDR3 has 19 amino acids. Germline CDR1 SGHVS, CDR2 FNYEAQ.

The chain couples TRBV14 to TRBJ1-1; unclear D gene. Germline lookup yields CDR1 SGHDN and CDR2 FVKESK. Between the trimmed V and J ends, which lost 0 bases and 1 base, there was a span of 12 bases. There are 16 residues in the CDR3. The CDR3 sequence: CASSQDGEGRNTEAFF. Here the CDR3 DNA reads TGTGCCAGCAGCCAAGATGGAGAGGGTCGGAACACTGAAGCTTTCTTT.

The V gene is TRBV29-1, the J gene TRBJ2-6; D might be TRBD2 (5 bases). Germline V gene lookup returns CDR1 SQVTM and CDR2 ANQGSEA. The CDR3 totals 16 residues. V was trimmed by 0 bases and J by 2 bases, leaving 11 bases between them. In DNA form, the CDR3 reads TGCAGCGTTGAAGATCCTGGACTTACTGGGGCCAACGTCCTGACTTTC. Amino acids: CSVEDPGLTGANVLTF.

The CDR3 spells CASSLDQGQEFYGYTF. The CDR3, as DNA: TGTGCCAGCAGCTTAGATCAGGGACAGGAATTCTATGGCTACACCTTC. The rearrangement joins TRBV11-2 to TRBJ1-2; TRBD1 aligns across 8 bases. CDR1 is SGHAT and CDR2 is FQNNGV in the germline V gene. J gave up 4 bases and V 0 bases, and 7 bases lay outside the gene matches. The CDR3 consists of 16 residues.

The chain joins TRBV10-3 to TRBJ2-1; 7 nucleotides align to TRBD1. Germline loops: CDR1 ENHRY, CDR2 SYGVKD. The CDR3 consists of 14 residues. V lost 9 bases, J lost 7 bases, and 12 bases stayed unmatched. This CDR3 reads CAIPPGTVTNEQFF. In DNA form, the CDR3 reads TGTGCCATTCCACCCGGGACAGTTACTAATGAGCAGTTCTTC.

This rearrangement joins TRBV9 to TRBJ2-7, with 7 bases fitting TRBD1. Germline V lookup: CDR1 SGDLS, CDR2 YYNGEE. J lost 1 base, V lost 2 bases, and 9 bases had no gene match. This CDR3 is built from 16 residues. The CDR3 DNA sequence: TGTGCCAGCAGCGTCGGGGACCACAGGGGATCCTACGAGCAGTACTTC. Translation: CASSVGDHRGSYEQYF.

The chain combines TRBV15 with TRBJ2-1; TRBD2 is a possible D gene (5 bases). V was shortened by 0 bases and J by 1 base, with 16 bases between the two germline ends. Germline loops: CDR1 LNHNV, CDR2 YYDKDF (reference sequence). This CDR3 has 18 amino acids. CDR3 in amino acids: CATSRDLSGSRSYNEQFF. The DNA of the CDR3 is TGTGCCACCAGCAGAGATCTTAGTGGGAGCAGGTCCTACAATGAGCAGTTCTTC.

The V and J genes are TRBV5-6 and TRBJ1-1; 7 bases match TRBD1. Trimming cost V 7 bases and J 6 bases; bases outside gene matches: 6. Looked up from germline, CDR1 is SGHDT and CDR2 is YYEEEE. The CDR3 loop spans 12 amino acids. This CDR3 reads CASGGGQPEAFF. CDR3 nucleotide sequence: TGTGCCAGCGGAGGGGGACAGCCTGAAGCTTTCTTT.

The V and J genes are TRBV7-9 and TRBJ2-3; 11 bases fit TRBD1. Germline CDR1 and CDR2: SEHNR and FQNEAQ (reference sequence). The ends lost 5 bases at V and 1 base at J; junction bases unmatched: 5. The CDR3 is made up of 16 amino acids. The CDR3 here is CASSPWTGGGTDTQYF. The CDR3 DNA follows: TGTGCCAGCAGCCCTTGGACAGGGGGCGGCACAGATACGCAGTATTTT.

CDR3 DNA sequence: TGCGCCAGCAGCGTCCCCGGGACATCCTTGGGGACTGAAGCTTTCTTT. Protein: CASSVPGTSLGTEAFF. The gene calls are TRBV5-1 and TRBJ1-1, with D maybe TRBD1 (6 bases). This CDR3 region has 16 residues. The ends were cut back, 4 bases at V and 5 bases at J, with 21 bases in the middle. Germline-derived CDR1 and CDR2 are SGHRS and YFSETQ.

V usage is TRBV11-2 and J usage is TRBJ2-1; 10 nucleotides match TRBD2. CDR1 and CDR2 from the germline V gene are SGHAT and FQNNGV. This CDR3 has 16 amino acids. J gave up 6 bases and V 3 bases, and 8 bases lay outside the gene matches. The CDR3 here is CASSFVPSGRGNEQFF. CDR3 DNA sequence: TGTGCCAGCAGCTTCGTACCTAGCGGGAGAGGCAATGAGCAGTTCTTC.

This sequence joins TRBV7-8 and TRBJ2-1; 10 bases line up with TRBD2. The CDR3 spans 16 residues. Germline V gene lookup returns CDR1 SGHVS and CDR2 FQNEAQ. V lost 3 bases to trimming and J lost 6 bases; unmatched junction nucleotides: 8. CDR3 bases: TGTGCCAGCAGCTTGTGGCTAGCGGGAGCTATCAATGAGCAGTTCTTC. Protein sequence: CASSLWLAGAINEQFF.